The clone carrying this T cell receptor (beta chain) was counted many times. TCRdb fed the reads into MiXCR, producing one record per CDR3 protein. The sample contains under 250,000 distinct CDR3 sequences, about 28% of which appear only once. These data are taken from a study of kidney transplant recipient with SARS-CoV-2 infection. The TCR originated in a male patient between 25 and 39 years old who had COVID-19 and was a kidney transplant recipient. Some T cells may possibly be graft donor cells. The material sequenced was a blood sample, taken at baseline and around day 110 from a kidney transplant recipient.

CDR3 amino acids: CAISESGGGPQETQYF. The DNA of the CDR3 is TGTGCCATCAGTGAGTCGGGAGGCGGCCCGCAAGAGACCCAGTACTTC. This chain joins TRBV10-3 and TRBJ2-5, with D tentatively TRBD2 (6 bases). The germline V gene has CDR1 ENHRY and CDR2 SYGVKD. The CDR3 has 16 amino acids. The V end lost 0 bases, the J end lost 2 bases, and 13 bases lay between the germline ends.